A selection of T cell receptor beta chains follows, all from one sample in a study of blood T cell repertoires in COVID-19. This table comes from immunoSEQ multiplex PCR, and its TCRdb copy is limited to in-frame clones, with some not included. Among about 74,000 clones listed, approximately 91% were seen once. Material: peripheral blood. These receptors all come from a man in his 70s with active or convalescent COVID-19. CDR3s include the opening cysteine and the closing phenylalanine or tryptophan.

len	j_gene	v_gene	CDR3aa
13	TRBJ1-5	TRBV2	CASKGQGDQPQHF
14	TRBJ2-1	TRBV5-8	CASRGEGLVFEQFF
19	TRBJ2-1	TRBV5-1	CASSSRPKGSGDFYNEQFF
14	TRBJ2-7	TRBV30	CAWSGTGGNYEQYF
15	TRBJ2-7	TRBV7-8	CASSSPRGSSYEQYF
15	TRBJ2-1	TRBV28	CASSLRDYSYNEQFF
13	TRBJ2-1	TRBV19	CASSTSVTNEQFF
17	TRBJ1-2	TRBV7-3	CASSSLPGTGGIYGYTF
13	TRBJ1-2	TRBV7-9	CASSPSGGDGYTF
16	TRBJ2-5	TRBV3-1/TRBV3-2	CASSQGLAGGWETQYF
11	TRBJ1-2	TRBV29-1	CSVESGFGYTF
14	TRBJ2-7	TRBV9	CASSSEPGPYEQYF
13	TRBJ1-2	TRBV25-1	CASTQGAGSGYTF
14	TRBJ2-2	TRBV19	CASSEAGGPGELFF
15	TRBJ2-7	TRBV19	CASSIGASGRYEQYF
14	TRBJ2-5	TRBV18	CASSPGAGQETQYF
16	TRBJ2-1	TRBV6-5	CASSFLTSGRVNEQFF
16	TRBJ2-1	TRBV27	CASSLQAGSSYNEQFF
14	TRBJ1-5	TRBV2	CASSERTGSQPQHF
12	TRBJ2-2	TRBV5-1	CASKPETGELFF
15	TRBJ2-1	TRBV11-2	CASSSSLAPTDEQFF
11	TRBJ2-5	TRBV6-5	CASSPIETQYF
15	TRBJ2-3	TRBV5-1	CASSSSGGVTDTQYF
12	TRBJ1-2	TRBV6-5	CASSPGVGGYTF
19	TRBJ2-1	TRBV27	CASSQSPPGLAGEEGEQFF
14	TRBJ2-7	TRBV9	CASSVATTGYEQYF
14	TRBJ1-1	TRBV7-3	CASSLGRGNTEAFF
14	TRBJ2-5	TRBV5-1	CASSPYAGKETQYF
13	TRBJ1-6	TRBV4-2	CASSKDRASPLHF
11	TRBJ2-7	TRBV5-6	CASSFLAEQYF
15	TRBJ1-5	TRBV2	CASRLQGGGNQPQHF
17	TRBJ2-3	TRBV5-1	CASSLVLAGPGADTQYF